The rows below give T cell receptor beta chains drawn from one sample of a study of blood T cell repertoires in COVID-19. Measured with immunoSEQ multiplex PCR; TCRdb has only the in-frame clones, and not every one. The sample records about 180,000 clones, approximately 81% being singletons. The sample comprised PBMCs or T cells enriched from blood (not recorded which). Receptor source: a woman between 40 and 50 years old with acute COVID-19. Both conserved end residues are part of each CDR3. A D gene is named only where the DNA matches it firmly. Some rows mark clone size as missing; the rest say once, few, many or name a class of expanded clone.

. | TRBJ1-4 | . | TRBV29-1 | TGCAGCGTTGAAGATCCCCAGGCGGGGTATGAAAAACTGTTTTTT | CSVEDPQAGYEKLFF
once | TRBJ1-2 | . | TRBV7-3 | TGTGCCAGCAGCTCTACCCCAGGGTCTGGCTACACCTTC | CASSSTPGSGYTF
. | TRBJ1-1 | . | TRBV10-2 | TGCGCCAGCTCGGGGGATTGGGGCACTGAAGCTTTCTTT | CASSGDWGTEAFF
. | TRBJ2-1 | TRBD1 | TRBV5-4 | TGTGCCAGCAGCTTGATGGGCAGGGGGCCGGACAATGAGCAGTTCTTC | CASSLMGRGPDNEQFF
few | TRBJ2-1 | TRBD1 | TRBV7-8 | TGTGCCAGCAGCTTAAGGTGGGACAGGGGAAATGAGCAGTTCTTC | CASSLRWDRGNEQFF
. | TRBJ2-1 | . | TRBV4-1 | TGCGCCAGCAGACAGGTAGGGGACAATGAGCAGTTCTTC | CASRQVGDNEQFF
. | TRBJ2-4 | . | TRBV12-3/TRBV12-4 | TGTGCCAGCTTGGAGGGGGCCAAAAACATTCAGTACTTC | CASLEGAKNIQYF
once | TRBJ2-2 | TRBD1 | TRBV19 | TGTGCCAGTAGTCCTAGCAGGACAGGTAGATTTTCCGGGGAGCTGTTTTTT | CASSPSRTGRFSGELFF
once | TRBJ1-1 | . | TRBV10-3 | TGTGCCAATCGCCGGGGGGCCGGCACTGAAGCTTTCTTT | CANRRGAGTEAFF
. | TRBJ2-3 | . | TRBV15 | TGTGCCACCAGTTCCAGGACTACCTTCACAGATACGCAGTATTTT | CATSSRTTFTDTQYF
. | TRBJ2-1 | TRBD2 | TRBV7-8 | TGTGCCAGCAGCTTAGGCCTAGCGGGAACGATCTCCTACAATGAGCAGTTCTTC | CASSLGLAGTISYNEQFF
. | TRBJ1-6 | . | TRBV27 | TGTGCCAGCAGCCCCGGGTTTAGTTCACCCCTCCACTTT | CASSPGFSSPLHF
. | TRBJ1-3 | TRBD1 | TRBV30 | TGTGCCTGGAGTGGACAGGGGTGGAACACCATATATTTT | CAWSGQGWNTIYF
. | TRBJ1-5 | TRBD1 | TRBV19 | TGTGCCAGTAGTGCCCGGGACAGGGATCAGCCCCAGCATTTT | CASSARDRDQPQHF
. | TRBJ2-5 | TRBD2 | TRBV11-1 | TGTGCCAGCAGCTCTGGACTAGCGAAAGAGACCCAGTACTTC | CASSSGLAKETQYF
. | TRBJ2-7 | . | TRBV2 | TGTGCCAGCAGCATCTACGAGCAGTACTTC | CASSIYEQYF
. | TRBJ2-1 | TRBD2 | TRBV7-2 | TGTGCCAGCAGCTTACGAGCGGGGGCGCAGTTCTTC | CASSLRAGAQFF
. | TRBJ2-2 | TRBD2 | TRBV9 | TGTGCCAGCAGCGTAGCAGGGAGGGCAGGCACCGGGGAGCTGTTTTTT | CASSVAGRAGTGELFF
. | TRBJ2-3 | TRBD1 | TRBV4-1 | TGCGCCAGCAGCCAAGGCGGGACAGGTTTCTTCACAGATACGCAGTATTTT | CASSQGGTGFFTDTQYF
. | TRBJ2-3 | TRBD2 | TRBV7-3 | TGTGCCAGCAGCTTAAATCCTAGGTCCTCGTCCGGGAGGGCACTTGCTTTTACAGATACGCAGTATTTT | CASSLNPRSSSGRALAFTDTQYF
. | TRBJ1-1 | . | TRBV18 | TGTGCCAGCTCACCACCTTTAAGGGAGCTAGAAGGAGCTTTCTTT | CASSPPLRELEGAFF
. | TRBJ1-1 | TRBD1 | TRBV27 | TGTGCCAGCAGTTCCCGACAGGGGAACACTGAAGCTTTCTTT | CASSSRQGNTEAFF
. | TRBJ1-4 | . | TRBV18 | TGTGCCAGCTCCCTCTTGGGGCACGAAAAACTGTTTTTT | CASSLLGHEKLFF